Following are 30 T cell receptor beta chains from one sample sequenced in a study of blood T cells in healthy people across ages. A J-beta primer mix and a sample-barcoded 5' primer were used in a second PCR of roughly 6 to 11 cycles. A single record per CDR3 protein comes from TCRdb applying MiXCR to the 5' RACE reads. In the table there are more than 500,000 distinct CDR3 sequences, roughly a quarter of which are singletons. Sequences were obtained from blood. The source is a woman aged 65 to 85 in good health.

This clonotype was observed a handful of times. Mismatch with germline at one junction end may stem from a read error. The chain links TRBV11-3 to TRBJ2-7; D gene ambiguous. The CDR3 loop spans 14 amino acids. Germline values: CDR1 SGHNT, CDR2 YENEEA. CDR3 loop: CASSSRRGNYERYF. CDR3 bases: TGTGCCAGCAGCTCCCGGAGAGGTAATTACGAGCGGTACTTC.

This clonotype was detected many times. This chain connects TRBV7-2 to TRBJ2-5; no reliable D call. The CDR3 contains 13 residues. Trimming took 5 bases from V and 2 from J, leaving 9 bases between them. Germline V lookup: CDR1 SGHTA, CDR2 FQGNSA. The CDR3 nucleotides are TGTGCCAGCAGCCAAGGACCTCAAGAGACCCAGTACTTC. Protein product: CASSQGPQETQYF. The complete variable domain, with remaining parts taken from reference TRBV7-2 and TRBJ2-5, reads GAGVSQSPSNKVTEKGKDVELRCDPISGHTALYWYRQSLGQGLEFLIYFQGNSAPDKSGLPSDRFSAERTGGSVSTLTIQRTQQEDSAVYLCASSQGPQETQYFGPGTRLLVL.

The chain recombines TRBV20-1 with TRBJ1-2; D is uncertain. Germline V CDR1 and CDR2: DFQATT, SNEGSKA (reference sequence). V lost 3 bases to trimming and J lost 6 bases, with 14 bases between them. The CDR3 runs to 13 residues. The CDR3, as DNA: TGCAGTGCTAGCAATGGCAGGCGTGATGGCTACACCTTC. As protein: CSASNGRRDGYTF.

In this sample, this clonotype turned up a few times. The chain employs TRBV2 and TRBJ2-3; a weak D match, TRBD2 (6 bases). In germline, CDR1 is SNHLY, CDR2 FYNNEI. This CDR3 has 13 amino acids. V lost 8 bases and J lost 2, with 11 bases in between. The CDR3 nucleotides read TGTGCCAGCTTACGGACTAACACAGATACGCAGTATTTT. It encodes CASLRTNTDTQYF. Variable domain in full (rest from reference TRBV2 and TRBJ2-3): EPEVTQTPSHQVTQMGQEVILRCVPISNHLYFYWYRQILGQKVEFLVSFYNNEISEKSEIFDDQFSVERPDGSNFTLKIRSTKLEDSAMYFCASLRTNTDTQYFGPGTRLTVL.

This clonotype has just a few counts. The rearrangement links TRBV5-1 to TRBJ2-1, with 9 bases aligning to TRBD1. Gene TRBJ2-7 matches the end of the DNA better, so the J call may be wrong. The CDR3 covers 14 residues. Germline assignment: CDR1 SGHRS and CDR2 YFSETQ. The CDR3: CASSYGTGSQVQYF. DNA for the CDR3: TGCGCCAGCAGCTACGGGACAGGGTCTCAAGTGCAGTACTTC.

DNA for the CDR3: TGTGCCAGCAGTCCTGGACAGGGCAAGACCCAGTACTTC. Translation gives CASSPGQGKTQYF. V and J are TRBV9 and TRBJ2-5, with TRBD1 identical over 8 bases. The CDR3 is made up of 13 amino acids. V trimming: 5 bases; J trimming: 6 bases; junction bases outside the gene matches: 6. The germline V gene encodes CDR1 SGDLS and CDR2 YYNGEE.

On this clonotype itself: This could be a read error, since a much larger clone is one nucleotide away. The missing conserved phenylalanine or tryptophan at the end of this CDR3 makes a read error likely. The rearrangement uses TRBV4-3 and TRBJ1-2, with TRBD1 as a possible D gene (5 bases). The CDR3 sequence is 15 residues long. V lost 0 bases, J lost 8 bases, and 16 bases lay in between. Germline V lookup: CDR1 LGHNA, CDR2 YSLEER. The CDR3 loop reads CASSQDLRTPLGYTL. The CDR3 DNA is TGCGCCAGCAGCCAAGATTTAAGGACACCTCTCGGCTACACCCTC.

The chain uses TRBV29-1 and TRBJ1-2; no reliable D call. This CDR3 contains 14 residues. CDR1 is SQVTM and CDR2 is ANQGSEA in the germline V gene. The V and J ends lost 2 bases and 7 bases respectively, with 17 bases between them. The CDR3 loop is CSVESGGDRSGYTF. In nucleotides, the CDR3 is TGCAGCGTTGAATCCGGCGGGGATCGGAGTGGCTACACCTTC.

This clonotype appeared many times. J is TRBJ1-2 and V is TRBV6-4, with 7 bases lining up with TRBD1. CDR3 size: 13 residues. Germline CDR1 reads MRHNA; CDR2 reads SNTAGT. Trimming took 6 bases from V and 6 from J; bases not matched to a gene: 7. The CDR3 spells CASRPDRFNGYTF. CDR3 nucleotide sequence: TGTGCCAGCAGACCGGACAGGTTCAATGGCTACACCTTC.

There are a few counts of this clonotype. The chain employs TRBV20-1 and TRBJ2-5; 12 positions match TRBD2. Germline-derived CDR1 and CDR2 are DFQATT and SNEGSKA (reference sequence). Losses at the gene ends were 0 bases for V and 2 bases for J; bases not matched to a gene: 4. This CDR3 has 16 residues. Here the CDR3 DNA reads TGCAGTGCTAGAGATAGGCTAGCGGGGGGGCAAGAGACCCAGTACTTC. The encoded protein is CSARDRLAGGQETQYF.

In this sample, this clonotype turned up many times. The rearrangement links TRBV3-1 to TRBJ2-7; TRBD1 matches 9 bases. Germline values: CDR1 LGHDT, CDR2 YNNKEL (reference sequence). J gave up 5 bases and V 5 bases, and 7 bases lay outside the gene matches. The CDR3 runs 14 residues. CDR3 DNA sequence: TGTGCCAGCAGCTTGGGACAGGGTGTGAACGAGCAGTACTTC. Protein sequence: CASSLGQGVNEQYF.

This rearrangement joins TRBV20-1 to TRBJ1-4; 8 nucleotides line up with TRBD1. The CDR3 is made up of 15 amino acids. Trimming at V came to 1 base and at J to 7 bases, leaving 8 bases not matched to a gene. From germline, CDR1 is DFQATT and CDR2 SNEGSKA (reference sequence). Written as DNA, the CDR3 is TGCAGTGCTAGAGGGACAGGGAAGGGTGGTGAAAAACTGTTTTTT. This sequence encodes CSARGTGKGGEKLFF.

In its sample, this clonotype was seen many times. The CDR3 is CSVLLAGVQETQYF. DNA of the CDR3: TGCAGCGTTTTACTAGCGGGGGTGCAAGAGACCCAGTACTTC. The chain employs TRBV29-1 and TRBJ2-5, with TRBD2 matching over 11 bases. Germline assignment: CDR1 SQVTM and CDR2 ANQGSEA. This CDR3 has 14 residues. V gave up 5 bases and J gave up 2 bases; unmatched junction bases: 4.

The V and J genes are TRBV7-2 and TRBJ2-1, with D unresolved. The CDR3 sequence is 15 residues long. The V end lost 8 bases, the J end lost 3 bases, and 17 bases lay between the germline ends. Looked up from germline, CDR1 is SGHTA and CDR2 is FQGNSA. CDR3 region: CASGTRHPNYNEQFF. The CDR3 DNA reads as TGTGCCAGCGGCACCCGACACCCCAACTACAATGAGCAGTTCTTC.

This clonotype has just a few counts. V gene TRBV30 combines with J gene TRBJ2-5; D not resolved. The CDR3 is 13 residues long. Trimming cost V 1 base and J 1 base, with 7 bases left between them. Germline CDR1 reads GTSNPN; CDR2 reads SVGIG (reference sequence). The CDR3 region is CAWSALAQETQYF. The CDR3 coding sequence is TGTGCCTGGAGTGCTTTGGCCCAAGAGACCCAGTACTTC.

This clonotype was seen repeatedly, ten times or more. V and J are TRBV7-2 and TRBJ2-1; the D is unclear. The J call may not be correct, given that the DNA end is closer to TRBJ2-5. Germline CDR1 is SGHTA and CDR2 is FQGNSA. CDR3 size: 13 residues. The CDR3 spells CATKKATQETQYF. CDR3 in DNA: TGTGCCACCAAAAAAGCTACCCAAGAGACCCAGTACTTC.

V and J are TRBV7-9 and TRBJ1-1; D is unclear. Germline loops: CDR1 SEHNR, CDR2 FQNEAQ (reference sequence). V was shortened by 6 bases and J by 0 bases, with 17 bases between the two germline ends. This CDR3 is 16 amino acids long. The CDR3 spells CASSLFTRPLNTEAFF. The CDR3 DNA follows: TGTGCCAGCAGTTTATTTACGAGGCCATTGAACACTGAAGCTTTCTTT.

This clonotype was counted only a few times. CDR3 nucleotides: TGTGCCAGCAGCCCGTACCACCCGGGACAGGGAACGTACGAGCAGTACTTC. Protein sequence: CASSPYHPGQGTYEQYF. This chain uses TRBV3-1 with TRBJ2-7, with 9 bases that match TRBD1. The CDR3 length is 17 residues. In germline, CDR1 is LGHDT, CDR2 YNNKEL (reference sequence). Losses at the gene ends were 4 bases for V and 4 bases for J; bases not matched to a gene: 14.

This clonotype occurred a few times. The chain employs TRBV6-5 and TRBJ2-3; no clear D. CDR3 length: 13 amino acids. Germline V gene lookup returns CDR1 MNHEY and CDR2 SVGAGI. Trimming shortened V by 5 bases and J by 0 bases, and 6 bases separated the two germline ends. The CDR3 DNA is TGTGCCAGCAGTGTCCCTAGCACAGATACGCAGTATTTT. Translation gives CASSVPSTDTQYF.

The J gene is TRBJ2-3, the V gene TRBV6-6; the D gene is possibly TRBD2 (5 bases). The CDR3 runs 15 residues. From germline, CDR1 is MNHNY and CDR2 SVGAGI (reference sequence). V lost 3 bases and J 0 bases, leaving 10 bases between the germline ends. The CDR3 reads CASSYTRPSTDTQYF. The CDR3 bases are TGTGCCAGCAGTTATACTAGACCTAGCACAGATACGCAGTATTTT.

This clonotype turned up a few times. V and J are TRBV3-1 and TRBJ2-3, with TRBD2 matching over 7 bases. V was clipped by 7 bases and J by 4 bases; unmatched bases: 11. The CDR3 loop spans 15 amino acids. The V gene's germline CDR1 is LGHDT and CDR2 YNNKEL (reference sequence). The CDR3 DNA is TGTGCCAGCACATCCGGGGGGACCTGGGCAGATACGCAGTATTTT. It codes for CASTSGGTWADTQYF.

The chain is built from TRBV6-1 and TRBJ1-2; no clear D gene. Trimming pared 1 base from V and 3 bases from J, leaving 9 bases between. This CDR3 is built from 14 residues. Germline V gives CDR1 MNHNS, CDR2 SASEGT. CDR3 amino acids: CASSEDTSHYGYTF. CDR3 nucleotide sequence: TGTGCCAGCAGTGAAGACACTTCCCACTATGGCTACACCTTC.

This clonotype was found a few times. V is TRBV20-1 and J is TRBJ2-1; perhaps TRBD2 as D (5 bases). Germline V gene sequence: CDR1 DFQATT, CDR2 SNEGSKA (reference sequence). The CDR3 is 11 amino acids. The V end lost 6 bases, the J end lost 7 bases, and 10 bases lay between the germline ends. CDR3 nucleotide sequence: TGCAGTGCCCCCCGGGGTAATGAGCAGTTCTTC. Protein: CSAPRGNEQFF.

The genes are TRBV12-3 or TRBV12-4 and TRBJ2-5; TRBD2 is a possible D gene (7 bases). The tail of the sequence fits TRBJ2-1 better, so the J call may be wrong. The CDR3 covers 14 residues. Here the CDR3 DNA reads TGTGCCAGCACCCGCGGGGGCGCTTACAATGAGCAGTTCTTC. Translating it yields CASTRGGAYNEQFF.

The sample holds one count of this clonotype. A read error is possible here, since a much larger clone lies one base away. The chain has TRBV29-1 and TRBJ1-3; 7 nucleotides line up with TRBD1. The CDR3 extends over 15 amino acids. The V segment lost 7 bases and the J segment 2 bases; nucleotides outside the gene matches: 11. From germline, CDR1 is SQVTM and CDR2 ANQGSEA. This chain's CDR3 is CSARTGLGTGNTIYF. In DNA, the CDR3 is TGCAGCGCACGGACAGGCTTGGGTACTGGAAACACCATATATTTT.

This sequence joins TRBV7-2 and TRBJ1-6; 7 bases are shared with TRBD1. Per germline, CDR1 SGHTA and CDR2 FQGNSA. The CDR3 extends over 15 amino acids. The junction had 8 bases not matched to a gene; V was cut back by 5 bases and J by 7 bases. CDR3 loop: CASSAWTGENSPLHF. The DNA for the CDR3 is TGTGCCAGCAGCGCTTGGACAGGCGAAAATTCACCCCTCCACTTT.

In its sample, this clonotype was seen many times. This rearrangement joins TRBV27 to TRBJ2-7, with 7 bases aligning to TRBD2. Trimming at V came to 2 bases and at J to 4 bases, leaving 8 bases not matched to a gene. Per germline, CDR1 MNHEY and CDR2 SMNVEV (reference sequence). There are 15 residues in the CDR3. In DNA form, the CDR3 reads TGTGCCAGCAGTTTACGGCTAGCGGCCACATACGAGCAGTACTTC. Translation gives CASSLRLAATYEQYF.

The V call is TRBV6-5, the J call TRBJ1-2; the D is unclear. Deletions cut 5 bases from V and 5 bases from J, with 21 bases between. CDR1 MNHEY and CDR2 SVGAGI come from the germline V gene. The CDR3 contains 16 residues. The CDR3 region has the DNA TGTGCCAGCAGTCGCGCCATCCCCATCTCCCCTTATGGCTACACCTTC. Translated, it gives CASSRAIPISPYGYTF.

This chain joins TRBV7-2 and TRBJ2-5; D call uncertain. The J call may be incorrect, as the DNA end agrees better with TRBJ2-1. The CDR3 is 16 residues long. Germline V lookup: CDR1 SGHTA, CDR2 FQGNSA. The DNA for the CDR3 is TGTGCCAGCAGCTTAGCAGGGCGGCGGAAAAACAATGAGCAGTTCTTC. This sequence encodes CASSLAGRRKNNEQFF.

The chain joins TRBV12-5 to TRBJ1-3, with TRBD1 matching over 8 bases. The CDR3 has 17 amino acids. The germline CDR1 and CDR2 sequences are LGHNT and FRNRAP. The V and J ends lost 4 bases and 1 base, in that order; junction bases with no gene match: 9. CDR3 nucleotides: TGTGCTAGTGGTTCTCCCGGACAGGGCTCTTCTGGAAACACCATATATTTT. Encoded protein: CASGSPGQGSSGNTIYF.